Reported below is one TCR beta chain. Its antigen is unidentified. The data are from a study of identical twins. This CDR3 has 21 amino acids. The J segment lost 2 bases and the V segment lost 1 base, leaving 13 bases of the junction unmatched. CDR1 is SGHDN, CDR2 FVKESK, per germline. Study-wide results and caveats: Fewer insertions were carried by abundant cord blood beta clonotypes, but none was seen in memory repertoires.

MiXCR was run by TCRdb on the 5' RACE reads, yielding one entry per CDR3 protein. This sample has some 900,000 distinct CDR3 sequences, with roughly an eighth found just once. This sample also appeared in a second study, on yellow fever vaccine responses in identical twins.

Sequenced material: PBMCs. The chain carries TRBV14 and TRBJ2-2, with 13 positions matching TRBD2. This clonotype was obtained from a woman aged 18-29 years in good health. This CDR3 reads CASSQVPGHRLAGGNTGELFF. CDR3 nucleotide sequence: TGTGCCAGCAGCCAAGTGCCGGGACACAGACTAGCGGGAGGAAACACCGGGGAGCTGTTTTTT.